What follows are 20 T cell receptor beta chains derived from one specimen sequenced in a study of tumor-infiltrating lymphocytes in primary liver carcinoma. The input was 500 ng total RNA; TCR beta cDNA was made from it with a constant-region primer. Slightly modified ARM-PCR, run as three nested multiplex PCR rounds, produced the TCR beta libraries. The first two PCR rounds used TRBV1-TRBV30 forward primers with a C-beta reverse primer, about 10 cycles each. TCRdb re-derived calls from the multiplex PCR reads in MiXCR, one entry per CDR3 protein. The table shows 60,000 or so distinct CDR3 sequences, with 55% to 75% occurring only once. RNA and DNA were co-extracted from about 19-30 mg of unsorted bulk tissue. Sequencing used liver tumor tissue from sampling region 2. Subset here: tumor region T2, inferior pole. The receptors originated from a man aged 35-49 years with primary liver carcinoma and hepatitis B virus infection.

Comments on this clonotype: Compared with germline, one end of the junction differs, possibly owing to a read error. The chain uses TRBV4-2 and TRBJ1-2; 7 nucleotides match TRBD1. The CDR3 sequence is 18 residues long. CDR1 is LGHNA and CDR2 is YNFKEQ in the germline V gene. The CDR3 loop is CANSRSSRGGGASYGYTF. DNA for the CDR3: TGTGCCAACAGCCGATCGTCCAGGGGGGGGGGCGCGTCCTATGGCTACACCTTC.

On this clonotype: A read error may account for a junction end that differs from germline. This rearrangement joins TRBV6-2 or TRBV6-3 to TRBJ2-7; 11 bases are a match to TRBD2. The CDR3 runs 13 residues. Germline CDR1 and CDR2: MNHEY and SVGEGT. Here the CDR3 DNA reads TGTACCAGCAGACTAGCGGGACCCCGCGAGCAGTACTTC. Translation: CTSRLAGPREQYF.

V gene TRBV29-1 combines with J gene TRBJ2-7; D remains ambiguous. In germline, CDR1 is SQVTM, CDR2 ANQGSEA. The CDR3 is 11 amino acids. V lost 7 bases, J lost 5 bases, and 12 bases lay in between. The CDR3 loop is CSAGCNHEQYF. CDR3 DNA: TGCAGCGCGGGTTGTAATCACGAGCAGTACTTC.

In regard to this clonotype: Being one base from a much bigger clone, this may be a read error. The rearrangement uses TRBV6-4 and TRBJ2-2; TRBD1 aligns across 8 bases. Germline CDR1 is MRHNA and CDR2 is SNTAGT. The CDR3 is 15 residues long. The CDR3 is CANSEQGANTGELFF. The CDR3 DNA is TGTGCCAACAGTGAACAGGGGGCGAACACCGGGGAGCTGTTTTTT.

This clonotype was seen many times. CDR3 nucleotide sequence: TGTGCCAGCAGCCGCAGGGGAAACACCGGGGAGCTGTTTTTT. Its protein product is CASSRRGNTGELFF. The V and J genes are TRBV11-2 and TRBJ2-2; perhaps TRBD1 as D (6 bases). This CDR3 region has 14 residues. CDR1 and CDR2 (germline): SGHAT, FQNNGV. V was shortened by 5 bases and J by 2 bases, with 9 bases between the two germline ends.

To note about this clonotype: It may be a read error: a sequence one base away is much more abundant. The rearrangement links TRBV12-3 or TRBV12-4 to TRBJ2-7; TRBD1 might be the D (5 bases). This CDR3 has 14 amino acids. In DNA, the CDR3 is TGTGCCGGCAGTTTGGTAGGGGCCTCCTACGAGCAGTACTTC. Translating gives CAGSLVGASYEQYF.

The sample holds many counts of this clonotype. A much larger clonotype is one base distant, so this may be a read error. V is TRBV6-5 and J is TRBJ1-6; no definite D call. This CDR3 spans 13 amino acids. CDR1 and CDR2 (germline): MNHEY, SVGAGI. CDR3 amino acids: CASSYAGLPPPHF. Here the CDR3 DNA reads TGTGCCAGCAGTTACGCAGGACTTCCACCCCCCCACTTT.

For this clonotype: This may be a read error: a much more frequent sequence differs by one nucleotide. The chain combines TRBV29-1 with TRBJ1-1, with 7 positions matching TRBD1. V lost 8 bases, J lost 0 bases, and 12 bases stayed unmatched. This CDR3 has 15 residues. The germline V gene encodes CDR1 SQVTM and CDR2 ANQGSEA. The CDR3 protein is CSINRGWGMNTEAFF. The CDR3 bases are TGCAGCATCAACAGGGGTTGGGGAATGAACACTGAAGCTTTCTTT.

On this clonotype itself: A clone one base away is much larger, so this may be a read error. V usage is TRBV11-3 and J usage is TRBJ2-2; D is possibly TRBD1 (6 bases). The germline V and J ends were trimmed by 3 bases and 10 bases, with 18 bases remaining between them. Germline V gene sequence: CDR1 SGHNT, CDR2 YENEEA. The CDR3 is 15 amino acids. The CDR3 loop is CASSLSPRGDVELFF. CDR3 coding DNA: TGTGCCAGCAGCTTGTCCCCCAGGGGCGATGTGGAGCTGTTTTTT.

This clonotype came up once. One end of the junction fails to match germline, which may point to a read error. The V and J genes are TRBV6-2 or TRBV6-3 and TRBJ1-2; 7 bases map to TRBD1. The CDR3 length is 16 residues. Germline CDR1 is MNHEY and CDR2 is SVGEGT. The CDR3: CASRERTGESNYGYSF. In nucleotides, the CDR3 is TGTGCCTCCCGCGAGAGGACAGGCGAGTCTAACTATGGCTACTCCTTC.

In the case of this clonotype: A much bigger clone sits one base away, suggesting this may be a read error. This sequence joins TRBV7-9 and TRBJ2-5; D is unclear. Per the germline V gene, CDR1 is SEHNR and CDR2 is FQNEAQ (reference sequence). The CDR3 loop spans 13 amino acids. The DNA for the CDR3 is TGTGCCAGTAGCTTAGAAGTGTCGGGGACCCAGTACTTC. Residues: CASSLEVSGTQYF.

Details on this clonotype: Germline and junction disagree at one end, which may indicate a read error. V is TRBV11-2 and J is TRBJ1-5; weak D call: TRBD1 (6 bases). Germline values: CDR1 SGHAT, CDR2 FQNNGV. This CDR3 has 16 amino acids. CDR3 loop: CANSLKGGLTNQSQHF. The DNA of the CDR3 is TGTGCCAACAGCCTAAAAGGGGGACTGACGAATCAGTCCCAGCATTTT.

The CDR3 bases are TGCGCCAGCAGCCAAGATCGGCGCCTTGAGGTGTTCGCCGGGGAGCTGTTTTTT. This codes for CASSQDRRLEVFAGELFF. J is TRBJ2-2 and V is TRBV4-1; D gene unclear. The germline V and J ends were trimmed by 0 bases and 6 bases, with 20 bases remaining between them. This CDR3 is built from 18 residues. Per the germline V gene, CDR1 is MGHRA and CDR2 is YSYEKL.

A remark on this clonotype: A read error may account for a junction end that differs from germline. The rearrangement joins TRBV6-1 to TRBJ1-2; possibly TRBD1 for D (5 bases). The CDR3 loop spans 15 amino acids. Germline V lookup: CDR1 MNHNS, CDR2 SASEGT. The CDR3 DNA sequence: TGTGTCAGCAGGGAAGATGGGGTGAATCTTCGTGGCTACACCTTC. Translated: CVSREDGVNLRGYTF.

This clonotype was seen only a few times. The CDR3 sequence: CASRSSLGFDGELFF. In DNA form, the CDR3 reads TGTGCCAGCAGATCCTCGCTAGGGTTTGACGGGGAGCTGTTTTTT. The chain combines TRBV6-5 with TRBJ2-2; unclear D gene. The CDR3 length is 15 residues. CDR1 is MNHEY, CDR2 SVGAGI, per germline. V was cut by 6 bases and J by 7 bases, with 18 bases left in between.

Details on this clonotype: Sequence at one end of the junction differs from germline and may be a read error. The V and J genes are TRBV29-1 and TRBJ1-5; 9 nucleotides agree with TRBD1. This CDR3 is 16 amino acids long. Germline CDR1 is SQVTM and CDR2 is ANQGSEA. CDR3 protein: CSVGVTQGASNQPQHF. In DNA, the CDR3 is TGCAGCGTTGGTGTCACACAGGGGGCGAGCAATCAGCCCCAACATTTT.

About this clonotype itself: Being one base from a much bigger clone, this may be a read error. The CDR3 here is CASSPPGSEEQYF. The CDR3 coding sequence is TGCGCCAGCAGCCCCCCCGGATCGGAGGAGCAGTACTTC. The V call is TRBV5-1, the J call TRBJ2-7, with D hard to call. V was shortened by 4 bases and J by 7 bases, with 15 bases between the two germline ends. Germline V gene lookup returns CDR1 SGHRS and CDR2 YFSETQ. This CDR3 has 13 amino acids.

Comments on this clonotype: The CDR3 does not end in the conserved phenylalanine or tryptophan, so this is likely a read error. This CDR3 is CGSSSVAGANVLTY. The DNA for the CDR3 is TGTGGCAGCAGTTCCGTCGCGGGGGCCAACGTCCTGACTTAC. The chain employs TRBV6-5 and TRBJ2-6, with D hard to call. The CDR3 totals 14 residues. CDR1 and CDR2 from the germline V gene are MNHEY and SVGAGI.

About this clonotype: One base away lies a much larger clone, so this may be a sequencing read error. V gene TRBV14 combines with J gene TRBJ2-1; TRBD1 agrees at 8 bases. The CDR3 has 16 residues. Per germline, CDR1 SGHDN and CDR2 FVKESK. DNA of the CDR3: TGTGCCAGCGGCCAAGATTTCGGACAGGGTTACAATGAGCAGTTCTTC. It translates to CASGQDFGQGYNEQFF.

On this clonotype itself: This is likely a read error, given that the CDR3 carries no conserved phenylalanine or tryptophan at its end. The rearrangement uses TRBV4-3 and TRBJ2-7; 12 bases align to TRBD2. This CDR3 is 15 amino acids long. Looked up from germline, CDR1 is LGHNA and CDR2 is YSLEER. CDR3 bases: TGCGCCAGCTGCCAAGGACTAGCGGGATTATACGAGCAGTACTTA. Translating gives CASCQGLAGLYEQYL.